This T cell receptor (beta chain) was observed in a study of blood T cell repertoires in COVID-19. Study details: The cDNA or gDNA used as material had been derived from T cells, B-cell-depleted T cells, or PBMCs.

Libraries were prepared by immunoSEQ multiplex PCR; TCRdb keeps only in-frame clonotypes and omits some of them. The table includes about 190,000 clones, 90% detected once. Sequencing used peripheral blood. The TCR originated in a man in his forties or fifties with acute or convalescent COVID-19.

The CDR3 nucleotides are TGTGCCAGTAGTACTACAGGGTTTACGCAGTATTTT. Its translation is CASSTTGFTQYF. The genes are TRBV19 and TRBJ2-3; perhaps TRBD1 as D (6 bases). V lost 4 bases and J 8 bases, leaving 10 bases between the germline ends. Germline V lookup: CDR1 LNHDA, CDR2 SQIVND (reference sequence). The CDR3 is 12 residues long.